This T cell receptor beta chain is from a study of cytomegalovirus exposure and HLA in healthy donors. Deletions cut 4 bases from V and 2 bases from J, with 16 bases between. The CDR3 is 16 amino acids. The germline V gene encodes CDR1 LGHNA and CDR2 YSLEER. The PCR ran on 60 Vbeta and 13 Jbeta primers. Produced via immunoSEQ multiplex PCR; TCRdb's table is partial and in-frame only. The data hold 150,000 to 200,000 clones, with nearly 80% observed a single time. The receptor's source is a woman in her forties or fifties in good health and CMV-seropositive. The source material was PBMCs. This chain connects TRBV4-3 to TRBJ2-3, with D possibly matching TRBD2 (6 bases). CDR3 sequence (DNA): TGCGCCAGCAGCCGGAGGGACTCTACTTACACAGATACGCAGTATTTT. Encoded protein: CASSRRDSTYTDTQYF.